Listed here are 3 T cell receptor beta chains from one sample, sequenced in a study of Tregs in tolerant kidney transplant recipients. No antigen is known for these receptors. Libraries were prepared by immunoSEQ multiplex PCR; TCRdb keeps only in-frame clonotypes and omits some of them. The sample yields fewer than 20,000 clones, 53% seen once. After around six days with irradiated graft donor PBMCs, CFSE-labeled recipient PBMCs were FACS-sorted. Sequenced material: CD4+ T cells from blood cultured with allogeneic cells, taken before the transplant. These receptors originate from a human patient who received a combined kidney and bone marrow transplant.

This clone was recorded a few times. The chain links TRBV12-5 to TRBJ2-3; 12 positions match TRBD2. The CDR3 loop spans 17 amino acids. CDR1 LGHNT and CDR2 FRNRAP come from the germline V gene. The trim removed 1 base at V and 5 bases at J, leaving 7 bases unmatched. CDR3 DNA: TGTGCTAGTGGTTTGGGTCTGACTAGCGGGAGTGGAGATACGCAGTATTTT. Translated, it gives CASGLGLTSGSGDTQYF. The entire variable domain, with the rest obtained from reference TRBV12-5 and TRBJ2-3, is as follows: DARVTQTPRHKVTEMGQEVTMRCQPILGHNTVFWYRQTMMQGLELLAYFRNRAPLDDSGMPKDRFSAEMPDATLATLKIQPSEPRDSAVYFCASGLGLTSGSGDTQYFGPGTRLTVL.

This clone is deemed medium-sized (0.01 to 0.1%). V and J are TRBV5-4 and TRBJ1-4; TRBD1 matches 7 bases. Germline CDR1 is SGHNT and CDR2 is YYREEE (reference sequence). J lost 0 bases, V lost 3 bases, and 8 bases had no gene match. CDR3 length equals 17 residues. CDR3 coding DNA: TGTGCCAGCAGCTCTCCGAAACAGGGGACAACTAATGAAAAACTGTTTTTT. This encodes CASSSPKQGTTNEKLFF. Using reference TRBV5-4 and TRBJ1-4 for the parts outside the CDR3, the full variable domain is ETGVTQSPTHLIKTRGQQVTLRCSSQSGHNTVSWYQQALGQGPQFIFQYYREEENGRGNFPPRFSGLQFPNYSSELNVNALELDDSALYLCASSSPKQGTTNEKLFFGSGTQLSVL.

V and J are TRBV7-2 and TRBJ1-2, with 9 bases matching TRBD1. CDR1 and CDR2 (germline): SGHTA, FQGNSA. This CDR3 is built from 14 residues. With V trimmed by 7 bases and J by 0 bases, 3 bases remained unmatched. The CDR3 sequence is CASTGDRANYGYTF. In DNA, the CDR3 is TGTGCCAGCACCGGGGACAGGGCTAACTATGGCTACACCTTC.